A single sample is the source of the 7 T cell receptor beta chains below, sequenced in a study of blood T cell repertoires in COVID-19. The assay was immunoSEQ multiplex PCR, and TCRdb's table has in-frame clones only and misses some. The data show 80,000 to 90,000 clones, more than 75% seen once. The specimen sequenced was peripheral blood. These receptor sequences come from a man in his forties with acute or convalescent COVID-19.

This clone occurred a few times. V gene TRBV6-5 combines with J gene TRBJ2-7; the match to TRBD1 covers 9 bases. The V and J ends lost 1 base and 3 bases, in that order; junction bases with no gene match: 7. The CDR3 sequence is 16 residues long. CDR1 is MNHEY and CDR2 is SVGAGI in the germline V gene. CDR3 nucleotide sequence: TGTGCCAGCAGTTACTTGACAGGGACAGGGTTCTACGAGCAGTACTTC. As protein: CASSYLTGTGFYEQYF.

The rearrangement links TRBV24-1 to TRBJ1-5, with D maybe TRBD1 (6 bases). Germline CDR1 is KGHDR and CDR2 is SFDVKD. The V and J ends lost 9 bases and 4 bases respectively, with 15 bases between them. There are 14 residues in the CDR3. In DNA, the CDR3 is TGTGCCACCGGGGCCGGGACACCAAATCAGCCCCAGCATTTT. As protein: CATGAGTPNQPQHF.

The chain is built from TRBV30 and TRBJ2-1; 15 bases agree with TRBD2. The ends lost 0 bases at V and 10 bases at J; junction bases unmatched: 7. The CDR3 covers 16 residues. Germline V gene lookup returns CDR1 GTSNPN and CDR2 SVGIG (reference sequence). The CDR3 DNA is TGTGCCTGGAGTGTACCGGGACTAGCGGGAGGACGAGAGCAGTTCTTC. It specifies CAWSVPGLAGGREQFF.

The chain employs TRBV7-2 and TRBJ1-1; no reliable D call. Looked up from germline, CDR1 is SGHTA and CDR2 is FQGNSA. CDR3 length equals 12 residues. The V and J ends lost 5 bases and 7 bases respectively, with 11 bases between them. The CDR3 DNA reads TGTGCCAGCAGCATCCCGTCAGGTGAAGCTTTCTTT. This translates into CASSIPSGEAFF.

The rearrangement joins TRBV19 to TRBJ1-4; 9 bases agree with TRBD1. V was clipped by 7 bases and J by 2 bases; unmatched bases: 8. Per germline, CDR1 LNHDA and CDR2 SQIVND (reference sequence). The CDR3 runs 16 residues. The CDR3 region is CASTTTGGLTNEKLFF. The CDR3 DNA follows: TGTGCCAGTACCACGACAGGGGGATTGACTAATGAAAAACTGTTTTTT. Supplemented by reference TRBV19 and TRBJ1-4, the full variable domain reads DGGITQSPKYLFRKEGQNVTLSCEQNLNHDAMYWYRQDPGQGLRLIYYSQIVNDFQKGDIAEGYSVSREKKESFPLTVTSAQKNPTAFYLCASTTTGGLTNEKLFFGSGTQLSVL.

The rearrangement uses TRBV5-1 and TRBJ1-1; 7 nucleotides match TRBD1. Trimming cost V 4 bases and J 1 base; bases outside gene matches: 16. CDR3 length: 18 residues. Germline values: CDR1 SGHRS, CDR2 YFSETQ. CDR3 residues: CASSAGQSFYGPNTEAFF. CDR3 DNA: TGCGCCAGCAGCGCGGGACAGTCCTTCTATGGTCCGAACACTGAAGCTTTCTTT.

The V call is TRBV6-2 or TRBV6-3, the J call TRBJ1-6; 8 nucleotides match TRBD1. The V segment lost 4 bases and the J segment 9 bases; nucleotides outside the gene matches: 5. CDR3 length equals 14 residues. In germline, CDR1 is MNHEY, CDR2 SVGEGT. As DNA, the CDR3 is TGTGCCAGCAGTTCCGGACAGGGTAGTTCACCCCTCCACTTT. Its protein is CASSSGQGSSPLHF.